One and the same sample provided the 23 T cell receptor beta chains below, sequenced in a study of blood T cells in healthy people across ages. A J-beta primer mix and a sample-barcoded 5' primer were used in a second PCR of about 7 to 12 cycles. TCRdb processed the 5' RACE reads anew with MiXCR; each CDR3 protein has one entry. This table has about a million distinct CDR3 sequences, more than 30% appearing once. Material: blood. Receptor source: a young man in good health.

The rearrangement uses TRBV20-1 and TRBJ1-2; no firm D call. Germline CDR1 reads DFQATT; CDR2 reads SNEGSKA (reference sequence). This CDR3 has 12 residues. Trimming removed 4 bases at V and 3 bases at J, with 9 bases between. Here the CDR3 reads CSATGSDYGYTF. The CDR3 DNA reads TGCAGTGCTACTGGTTCGGACTATGGCTACACCTTC.

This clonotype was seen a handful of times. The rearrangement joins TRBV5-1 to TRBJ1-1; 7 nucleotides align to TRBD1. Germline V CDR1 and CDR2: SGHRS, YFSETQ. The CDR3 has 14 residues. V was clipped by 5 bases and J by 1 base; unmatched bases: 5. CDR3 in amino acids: CASSKGQSNTEAFF. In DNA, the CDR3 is TGCGCCAGCAGTAAGGGACAGTCGAACACTGAAGCTTTCTTT.

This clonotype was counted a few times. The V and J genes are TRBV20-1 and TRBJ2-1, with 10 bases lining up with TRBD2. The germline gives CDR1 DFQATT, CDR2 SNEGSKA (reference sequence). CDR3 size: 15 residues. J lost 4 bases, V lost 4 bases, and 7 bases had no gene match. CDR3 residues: CSAIGLAGVYNEQFF. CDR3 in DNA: TGCAGTGCTATCGGGCTAGCGGGGGTATACAATGAGCAGTTCTTC.

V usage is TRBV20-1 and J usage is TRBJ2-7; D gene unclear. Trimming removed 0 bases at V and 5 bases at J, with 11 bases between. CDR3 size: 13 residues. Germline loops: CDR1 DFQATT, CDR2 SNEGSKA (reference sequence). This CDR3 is CSARDYGAHEQYF. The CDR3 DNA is TGCAGTGCTAGAGATTACGGCGCGCACGAGCAGTACTTC.

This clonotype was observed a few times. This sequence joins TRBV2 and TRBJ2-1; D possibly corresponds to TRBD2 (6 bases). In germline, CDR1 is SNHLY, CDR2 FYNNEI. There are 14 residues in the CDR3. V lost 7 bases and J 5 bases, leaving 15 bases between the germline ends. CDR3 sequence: CASNPRRGNNEQFF. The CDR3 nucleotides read TGTGCCAGCAACCCCCGGAGGGGCAACAATGAGCAGTTCTTC.

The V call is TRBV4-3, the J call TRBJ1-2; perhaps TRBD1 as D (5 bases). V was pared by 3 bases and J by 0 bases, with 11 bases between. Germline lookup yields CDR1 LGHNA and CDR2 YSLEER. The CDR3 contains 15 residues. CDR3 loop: CASSQQGEANYGYTF. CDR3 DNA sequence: TGCGCCAGCAGCCAGCAAGGGGAGGCTAACTATGGCTACACCTTC.

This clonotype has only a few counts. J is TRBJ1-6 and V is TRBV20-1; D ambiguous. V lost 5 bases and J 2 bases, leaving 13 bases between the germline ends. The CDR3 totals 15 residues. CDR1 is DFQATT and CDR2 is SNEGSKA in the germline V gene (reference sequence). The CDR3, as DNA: TGCAGTGCTGGCTCCCGGAGAGCCTATAATTCACCCCTCCACTTT. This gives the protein CSAGSRRAYNSPLHF.

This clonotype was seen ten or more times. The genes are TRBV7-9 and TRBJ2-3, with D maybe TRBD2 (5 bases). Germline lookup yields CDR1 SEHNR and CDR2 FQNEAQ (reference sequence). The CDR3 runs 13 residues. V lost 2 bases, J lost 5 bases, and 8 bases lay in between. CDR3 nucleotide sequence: TGTGCCAGCAGCTTAACCGGGGTAGATACGCAGTATTTT. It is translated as CASSLTGVDTQYF.

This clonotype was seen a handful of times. CDR3 coding DNA: TGCAGCGTCCCGGGACTAGCCTCCTACAATGAGCAGTTCTTC. Residues: CSVPGLASYNEQFF. The J gene is TRBJ2-1, the V gene TRBV29-1; 9 nucleotides agree with TRBD2. CDR3 size: 14 residues. The germline V gene has CDR1 SQVTM and CDR2 ANQGSEA. The J segment lost 0 bases and the V segment lost 6 bases, leaving 3 bases of the junction unmatched.

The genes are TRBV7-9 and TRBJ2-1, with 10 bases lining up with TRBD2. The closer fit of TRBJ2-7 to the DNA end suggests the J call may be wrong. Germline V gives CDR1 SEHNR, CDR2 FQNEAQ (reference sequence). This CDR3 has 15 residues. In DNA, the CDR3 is TGTGCCAGCAGCTCCCTTGGACTAGCGGACAATGAGCAGTACTTC. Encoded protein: CASSSLGLADNEQYF.

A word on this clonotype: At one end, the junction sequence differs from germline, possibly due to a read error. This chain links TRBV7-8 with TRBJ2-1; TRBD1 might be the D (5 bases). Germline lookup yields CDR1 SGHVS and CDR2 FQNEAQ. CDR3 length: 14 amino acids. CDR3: CASSLTAYYNDQFF. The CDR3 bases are TGTGCCAGCAGCCTGACAGCCTACTACAATGATCAGTTCTTC.

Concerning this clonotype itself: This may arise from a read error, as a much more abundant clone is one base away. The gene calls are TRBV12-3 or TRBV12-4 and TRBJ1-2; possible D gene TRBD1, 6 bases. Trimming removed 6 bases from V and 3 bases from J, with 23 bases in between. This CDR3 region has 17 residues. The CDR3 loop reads CASRHPGVGGGDYGYTF. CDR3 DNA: TGTGCCAGCAGACACCCCGGTGTAGGGGGTGGAGACTATGGCTACACCTTC.

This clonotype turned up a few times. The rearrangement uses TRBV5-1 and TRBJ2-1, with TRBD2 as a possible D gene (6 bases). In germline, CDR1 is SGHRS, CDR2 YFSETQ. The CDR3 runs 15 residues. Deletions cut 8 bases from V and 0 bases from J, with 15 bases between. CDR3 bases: TGCGCCAGTAGAGCCGTCGGGGGCTCCTACAATGAGCAGTTCTTC. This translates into CASRAVGGSYNEQFF.

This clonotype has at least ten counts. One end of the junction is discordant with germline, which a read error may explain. The CDR3 bases are TGTGCCAGCAGCTTAGACACCTACGAGCAGTACTTC. It is translated as CASSLDTYEQYF. The V gene is TRBV5-1, the J gene TRBJ2-7; D is unresolved. The CDR3 spans 12 residues. Per the germline V gene, CDR1 is SGHRS and CDR2 is YFSETQ.

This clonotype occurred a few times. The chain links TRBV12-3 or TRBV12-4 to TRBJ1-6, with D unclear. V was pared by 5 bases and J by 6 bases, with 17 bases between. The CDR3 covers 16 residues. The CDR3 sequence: CASSRGGSLGNSPLHF. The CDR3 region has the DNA TGTGCCAGCAGTCGAGGCGGCAGTCTGGGTAATTCACCCCTCCACTTT.

The CDR3 sequence: CSCGTAANYGYTF. The CDR3 DNA follows: TGCAGTTGCGGGACAGCAGCTAACTATGGCTACACCTTC. The gene calls are TRBV20-1 and TRBJ1-2, with TRBD1 matching over 7 bases. This CDR3 is 13 amino acids long. CDR1 DFQATT and CDR2 SNEGSKA come from the germline V gene (reference sequence). Trimming took 8 bases from V and 0 from J; bases not matched to a gene: 6.

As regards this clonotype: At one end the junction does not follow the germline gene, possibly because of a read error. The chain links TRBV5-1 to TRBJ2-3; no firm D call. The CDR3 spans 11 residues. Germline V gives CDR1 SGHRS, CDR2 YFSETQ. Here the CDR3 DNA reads TGCGCCAGCAGCTTGGTTGATACGCGGTATTTT. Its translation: CASSLVDTRYF.

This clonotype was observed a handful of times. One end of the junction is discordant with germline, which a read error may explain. Written as DNA, the CDR3 is TGTACCAGCAACACTCGCACAGGTACAAACACTGAAGCTTTCTTT. The encoded protein is CTSNTRTGTNTEAFF. This chain connects TRBV5-5 to TRBJ1-1; D perhaps matches TRBD1 (5 bases). The CDR3 is 15 amino acids. CDR1 is SGHKS, CDR2 YYEKEE, per germline (reference sequence).

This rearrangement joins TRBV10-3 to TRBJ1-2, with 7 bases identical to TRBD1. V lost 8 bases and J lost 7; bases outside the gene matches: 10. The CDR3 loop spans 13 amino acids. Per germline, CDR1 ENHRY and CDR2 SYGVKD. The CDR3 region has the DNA TGTGCCATCGCTATAGGGACAGAAGTTGGCTACACCTTC. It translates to CAIAIGTEVGYTF.

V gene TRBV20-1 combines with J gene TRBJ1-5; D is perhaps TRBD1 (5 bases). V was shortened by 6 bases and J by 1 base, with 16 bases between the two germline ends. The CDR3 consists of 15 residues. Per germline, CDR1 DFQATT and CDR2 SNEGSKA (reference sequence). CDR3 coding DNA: TGCAGTGCAACCGTGGGGGGTACGAGCAATCAGCCCCAGCATTTT. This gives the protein CSATVGGTSNQPQHF.

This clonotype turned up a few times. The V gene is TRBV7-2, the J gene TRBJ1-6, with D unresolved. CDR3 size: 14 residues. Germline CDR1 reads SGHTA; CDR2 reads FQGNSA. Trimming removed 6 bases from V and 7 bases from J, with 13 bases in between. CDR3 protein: CASSTPAGNSPLHF. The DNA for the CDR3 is TGTGCCAGCAGTACGCCGGCGGGAAATTCACCCCTCCACTTT.

CDR3 in amino acids: CAISGAGGNTEAFF. The CDR3 region has the DNA TGTGCCATCAGTGGCGCAGGGGGCAACACTGAAGCTTTCTTT. The chain employs TRBV10-3 and TRBJ1-1; TRBD1 matches at 8 bases. CDR1 and CDR2 from the germline V gene are ENHRY and SYGVKD. V lost 4 bases to trimming and J lost 2 bases; unmatched junction nucleotides: 3. The CDR3 loop spans 14 amino acids.

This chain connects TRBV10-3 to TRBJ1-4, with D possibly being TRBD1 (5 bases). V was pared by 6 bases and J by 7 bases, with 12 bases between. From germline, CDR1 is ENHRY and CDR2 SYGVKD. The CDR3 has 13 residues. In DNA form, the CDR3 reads TGTGCCATCAGAGGGACTGATCGTGAAAAACTGTTTTTT. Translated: CAIRGTDREKLFF.